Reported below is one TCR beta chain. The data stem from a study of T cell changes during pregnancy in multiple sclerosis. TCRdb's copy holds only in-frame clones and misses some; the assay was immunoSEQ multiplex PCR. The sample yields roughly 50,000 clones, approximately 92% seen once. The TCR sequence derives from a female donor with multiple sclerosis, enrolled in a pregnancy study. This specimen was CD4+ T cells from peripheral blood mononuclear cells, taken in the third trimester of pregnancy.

The CDR3 spells CASSLSDYNPGYTF. As DNA, the CDR3 is TGCGCCAGCAGCTTGTCAGATTACAATCCTGGCTACACCTTC. The rearrangement joins TRBV5-1 to TRBJ1-2; D is ambiguous. The CDR3 is 14 residues long. Trimming took off 1 base at V and 7 bases at J, with 14 bases between the two ends. Germline loops: CDR1 SGHRS, CDR2 YFSETQ.